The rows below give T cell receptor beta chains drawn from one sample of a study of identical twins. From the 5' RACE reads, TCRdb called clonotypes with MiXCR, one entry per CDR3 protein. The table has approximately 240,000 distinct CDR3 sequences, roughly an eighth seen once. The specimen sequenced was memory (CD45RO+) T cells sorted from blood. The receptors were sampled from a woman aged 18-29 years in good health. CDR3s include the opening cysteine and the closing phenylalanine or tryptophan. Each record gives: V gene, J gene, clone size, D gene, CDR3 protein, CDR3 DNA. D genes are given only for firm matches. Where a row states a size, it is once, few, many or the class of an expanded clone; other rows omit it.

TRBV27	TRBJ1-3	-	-	CASARVSAGNTIYF	TGTGCCAGCGCCCGGGTCTCTGCTGGAAACACCATATATTTT
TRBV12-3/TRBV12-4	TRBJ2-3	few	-	CASQDATYTDTQYF	TGTGCCAGCCAGGACGCGACTTACACAGATACGCAGTATTTT
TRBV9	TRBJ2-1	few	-	CASSSSFQEQFF	TGTGCCAGCAGCTCCTCGTTTCAGGAGCAGTTCTTC
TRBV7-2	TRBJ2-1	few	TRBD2	CASSSSLTAGAHNEQFF	TGTGCCAGCAGCTCCTCCCTCACAGCGGGAGCTCACAATGAGCAGTTCTTC
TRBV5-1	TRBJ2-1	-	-	CASSLVGGPNEQFF	TGCGCCAGCAGCTTGGTTGGGGGCCCCAACGAGCAGTTCTTC
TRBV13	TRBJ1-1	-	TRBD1	CASSHRDRNDMNTEAFF	TGTGCCAGCAGCCACCGGGACAGGAACGACATGAACACTGAAGCTTTCTTT
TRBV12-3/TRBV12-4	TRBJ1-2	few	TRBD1	CASRQGGYGYTF	TGTGCCAGCCGACAGGGGGGCTATGGCTACACCTTC
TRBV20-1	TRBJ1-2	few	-	CSAPRGNYGYTF	TGCAGTGCTCCTCGCGGAAACTATGGCTACACCTTC
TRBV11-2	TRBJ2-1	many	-	CASSTPSSYNEQFF	TGTGCCAGTTCGACCCCGAGCTCCTACAATGAGCAGTTCTTC
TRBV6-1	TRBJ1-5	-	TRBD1	CASSEMTGGYQPQHF	TGTGCCAGCAGTGAAATGACAGGGGGCTATCAGCCCCAGCATTTT
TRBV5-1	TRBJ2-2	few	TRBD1	CASSIWTGGNTGELFF	TGCGCCAGCAGCATCTGGACAGGGGGGAACACCGGGGAGCTGTTTTTT
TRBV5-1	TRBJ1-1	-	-	CASSPAQGMNTEAFF	TGCGCCAGCAGCCCTGCCCAGGGAATGAACACTGAAGCTTTCTTT
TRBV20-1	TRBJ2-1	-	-	CSARDEEQFF	TGCAGTGCTAGAGATGAGGAGCAGTTCTTC
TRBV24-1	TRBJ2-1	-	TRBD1	CATSDPTGMDNEQFF	TGTGCCACCAGTGATCCGACAGGGATGGACAATGAGCAGTTCTTC
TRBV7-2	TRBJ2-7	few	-	CASSLERPYEQYF	TGTGCCAGCAGCTTAGAACGTCCCTACGAGCAGTACTTC
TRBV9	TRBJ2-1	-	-	CASSSLMGQGLRNEQFF	TGTGCCAGCAGCTCCCTGATGGGGCAGGGGCTCCGAAATGAGCAGTTCTTC
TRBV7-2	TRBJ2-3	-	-	CASSAHPRTDTQYF	TGTGCCAGCAGCGCGCATCCCCGCACAGATACGCAGTATTTT
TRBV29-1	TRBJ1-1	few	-	CSVESRVGVAEAFF	TGCAGCGTTGAATCTCGGGTAGGGGTGGCTGAAGCTTTCTTT
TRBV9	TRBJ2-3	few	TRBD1	CASSEWTGGTDTQYF	TGTGCCAGCAGCGAGTGGACAGGGGGCACAGATACGCAGTATTTT
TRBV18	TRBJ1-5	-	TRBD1	CASTGQGSEQPQHF	TGTGCCAGCACCGGACAGGGGTCAGAACAGCCCCAGCATTTT
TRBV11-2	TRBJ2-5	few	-	CASTYGLQETQYF	TGTGCCAGCACCTACGGGCTCCAAGAGACCCAGTACTTC
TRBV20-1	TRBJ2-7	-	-	CSATQASNEQYF	TGCAGTGCTACCCAGGCCAGCAACGAGCAGTACTTC
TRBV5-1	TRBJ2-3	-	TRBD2	CASSTETSGGTDTQYF	TGCGCCAGCAGCACGGAGACTAGCGGGGGCACAGATACGCAGTATTTT
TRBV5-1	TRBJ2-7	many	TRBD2	CASSGTSGSYEQYF	TGCGCCAGCAGCGGGACTAGCGGGTCCTACGAGCAGTACTTC
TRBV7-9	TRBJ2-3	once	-	CASSLRGVHTDTQYF	TGTGCCAGCAGCTTAAGAGGAGTACACACAGATACGCAGTATTTT
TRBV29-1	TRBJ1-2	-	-	CSVVSPEHRGYTF	TGCAGCGTTGTTTCGCCGGAACATCGGGGCTACACCTTC
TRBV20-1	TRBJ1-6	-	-	CSATPGTPLHF	TGCAGTGCGACCCCTGGGACACCCCTCCACTTT
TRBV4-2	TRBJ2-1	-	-	CASSQVTNSYNEQFF	TGTGCCAGCAGCCAAGTAACAAATTCCTACAATGAGCAGTTCTTC
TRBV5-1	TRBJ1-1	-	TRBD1	CASSLATGEEAFF	TGCGCCAGCAGCTTGGCGACAGGGGAGGAAGCTTTCTTT
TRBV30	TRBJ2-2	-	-	CAWSSKGTGTGELFF	TGTGCCTGGAGTTCTAAGGGGACTGGGACCGGGGAGCTGTTTTTT
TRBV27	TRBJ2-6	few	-	CASSGSEGSGANVLTF	TGTGCCAGCAGTGGAAGTGAGGGCTCTGGGGCCAACGTCCTGACTTTC
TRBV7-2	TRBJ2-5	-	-	CASSPRFGGQETQYF	TGTGCCAGCAGCCCAAGATTCGGCGGCCAAGAGACCCAGTACTTC
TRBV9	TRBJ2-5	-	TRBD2	CASSVDPSGGARETQYF	TGTGCCAGCAGCGTAGACCCTAGCGGGGGGGCGCGGGAGACCCAGTACTTC
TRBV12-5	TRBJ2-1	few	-	CASGLIPASYNEQFF	TGTGCTAGTGGCCTAATCCCTGCCTCCTACAATGAGCAGTTCTTC
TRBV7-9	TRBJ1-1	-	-	CASSLGAGLNTEAFF	TGTGCCAGCAGCTTAGGGGCAGGATTGAACACTGAAGCTTTCTTT
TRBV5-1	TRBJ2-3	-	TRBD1	CASSLAGQLSTDTQYF	TGCGCCAGCAGCTTGGCGGGACAGTTAAGCACAGATACGCAGTATTTT
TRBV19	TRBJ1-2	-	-	CASRVAYGYTF	TGTGCCAGTAGGGTAGCGTATGGCTACACCTTC
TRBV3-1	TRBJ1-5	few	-	CASSQDGRTYQPQHF	TGTGCCAGCAGCCAAGATGGACGAACCTATCAGCCCCAGCATTTT
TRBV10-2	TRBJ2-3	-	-	CASIPRTLADTQYF	TGCGCCAGCATCCCAAGAACCCTTGCAGATACGCAGTATTTT
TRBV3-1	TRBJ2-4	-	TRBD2	CASSRIAGGAKTEYF	TGTGCCAGCAGCCGCATCGCGGGGGGCGCGAAGACTGAGTACTTC
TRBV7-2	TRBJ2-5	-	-	CASSFLRQETQYF	TGTGCCAGCAGCTTCCTCCGCCAAGAGACCCAGTACTTC
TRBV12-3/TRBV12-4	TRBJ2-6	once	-	CASSPPSAISGANVLTF	TGTGCCAGCAGTCCCCCAAGCGCCATTTCTGGGGCCAACGTCCTGACTTTC
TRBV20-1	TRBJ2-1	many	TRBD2	CSAYTISGGHNEQFF	TGCAGTGCTTATACAATTAGCGGGGGGCACAATGAGCAGTTCTTC
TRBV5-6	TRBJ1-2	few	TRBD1	CASTLTTGGSYRYTF	TGTGCCAGCACCCTTACCACAGGGGGGTCGTATCGCTACACCTTC
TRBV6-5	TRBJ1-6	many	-	CASGGSGSPLHF	TGTGCCAGCGGGGGAAGTGGTTCACCCCTCCACTTT
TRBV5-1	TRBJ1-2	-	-	CASSSPSGAGDYGYTF	TGCGCCAGCAGCTCACCTTCAGGGGCGGGGGACTATGGCTACACCTTC